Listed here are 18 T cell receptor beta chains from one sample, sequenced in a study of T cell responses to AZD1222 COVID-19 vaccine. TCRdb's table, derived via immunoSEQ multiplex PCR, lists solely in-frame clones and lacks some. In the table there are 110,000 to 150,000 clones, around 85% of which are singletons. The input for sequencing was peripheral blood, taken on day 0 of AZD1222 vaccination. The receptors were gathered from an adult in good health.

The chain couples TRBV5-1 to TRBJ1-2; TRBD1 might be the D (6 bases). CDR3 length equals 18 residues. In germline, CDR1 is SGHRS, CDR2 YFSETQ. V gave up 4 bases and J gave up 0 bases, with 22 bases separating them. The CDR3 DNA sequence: TGCGCCAGCAGCGCGCTCGGGGGCGTACCTCTCTCTAACTATGGCTACACCTTC. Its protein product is CASSALGGVPLSNYGYTF.

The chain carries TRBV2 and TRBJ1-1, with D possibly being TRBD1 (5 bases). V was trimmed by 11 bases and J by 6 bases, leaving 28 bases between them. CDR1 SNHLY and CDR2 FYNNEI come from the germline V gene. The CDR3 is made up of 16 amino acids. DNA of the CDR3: TGTGCCGTCTACAGGCCTTCGACTCGGGGCCCCCCTGAAGCTTTCTTT. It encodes CAVYRPSTRGPPEAFF.

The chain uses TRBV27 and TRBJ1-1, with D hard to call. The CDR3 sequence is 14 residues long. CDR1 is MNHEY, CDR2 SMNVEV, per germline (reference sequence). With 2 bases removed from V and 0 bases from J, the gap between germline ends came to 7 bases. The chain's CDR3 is CASSLGRMNTEAFF. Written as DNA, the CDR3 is TGTGCCAGCAGTTTAGGGAGGATGAACACTGAAGCTTTCTTT.

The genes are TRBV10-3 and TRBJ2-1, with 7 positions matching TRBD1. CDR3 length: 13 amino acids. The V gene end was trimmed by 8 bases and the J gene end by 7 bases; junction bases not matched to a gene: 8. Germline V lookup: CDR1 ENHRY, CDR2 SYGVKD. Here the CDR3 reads CAIQVTGSNEQFF. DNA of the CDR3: TGTGCCATCCAAGTGACAGGGTCAAATGAGCAGTTCTTC.

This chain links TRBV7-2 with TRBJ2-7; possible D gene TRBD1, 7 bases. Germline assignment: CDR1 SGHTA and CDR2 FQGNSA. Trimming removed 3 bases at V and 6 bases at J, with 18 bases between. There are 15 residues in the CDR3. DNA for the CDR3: TGTGCCAGCAGCTTCGCTTTTGGGACAGCGGGCGAGCAGTACTTC. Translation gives CASSFAFGTAGEQYF.

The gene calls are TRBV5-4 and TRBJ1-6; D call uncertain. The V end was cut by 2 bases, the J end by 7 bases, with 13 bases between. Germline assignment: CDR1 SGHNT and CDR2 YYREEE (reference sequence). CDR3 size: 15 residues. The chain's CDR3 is CASSFGAMGNSPLHF. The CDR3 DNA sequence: TGTGCCAGCAGCTTTGGAGCTATGGGGAATTCACCCCTCCACTTT.

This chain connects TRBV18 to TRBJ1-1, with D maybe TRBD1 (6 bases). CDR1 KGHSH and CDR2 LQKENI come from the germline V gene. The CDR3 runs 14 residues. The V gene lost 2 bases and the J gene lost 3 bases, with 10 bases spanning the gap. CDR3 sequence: CASSPTGFDTEAFF. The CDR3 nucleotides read TGTGCCAGCTCACCAACAGGGTTCGACACTGAAGCTTTCTTT. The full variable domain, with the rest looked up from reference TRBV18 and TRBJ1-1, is NAGVMQNPRHLVRRRGQEARLRCSPMKGHSHVYWYRQLPEEGLKFMVYLQKENIIDESGMPKERFSAEFPKEGPSILRIQQVVRGDSAAYFCASSPTGFDTEAFFGQGTRLTVV.

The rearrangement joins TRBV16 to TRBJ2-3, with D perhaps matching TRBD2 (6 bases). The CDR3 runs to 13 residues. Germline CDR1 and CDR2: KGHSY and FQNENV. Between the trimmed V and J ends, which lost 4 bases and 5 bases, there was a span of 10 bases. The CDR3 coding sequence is TGTGCCAGCAGCCCCGGGCGGGGAGATACGCAGTATTTT. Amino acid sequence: CASSPGRGDTQYF.

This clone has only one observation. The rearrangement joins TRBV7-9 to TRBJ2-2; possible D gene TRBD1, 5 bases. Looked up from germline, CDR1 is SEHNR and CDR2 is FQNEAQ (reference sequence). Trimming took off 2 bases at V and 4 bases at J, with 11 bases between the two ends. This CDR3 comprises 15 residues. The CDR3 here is CASSLQGAPTGELFF. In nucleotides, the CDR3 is TGTGCCAGCAGCTTACAAGGGGCGCCCACCGGGGAGCTGTTTTTT.

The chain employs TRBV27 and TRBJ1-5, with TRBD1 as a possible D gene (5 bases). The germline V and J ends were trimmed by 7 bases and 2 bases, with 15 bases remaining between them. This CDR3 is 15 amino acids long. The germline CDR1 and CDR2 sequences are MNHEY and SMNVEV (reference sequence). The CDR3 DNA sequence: TGTGCCAGCAAACGGCAAAGGGGAGGCAATCAGCCCCAGCATTTT. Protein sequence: CASKRQRGGNQPQHF.

CDR3 nucleotides: TGCGCCAGCAGCTTGGAAGGGCTAGCGAGTGAGCAGTACTTC. Translating gives CASSLEGLASEQYF. The J gene is TRBJ2-7, the V gene TRBV5-1; D perhaps matches TRBD2 (6 bases). Trimming cost V 0 bases and J 7 bases, with 14 bases left between them. The CDR3 covers 14 residues. CDR1 SGHRS and CDR2 YFSETQ come from the germline V gene.

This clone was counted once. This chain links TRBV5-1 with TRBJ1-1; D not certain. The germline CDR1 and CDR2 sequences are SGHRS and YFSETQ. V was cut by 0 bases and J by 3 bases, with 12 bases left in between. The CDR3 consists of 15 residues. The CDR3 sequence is CASSLEGSLDTEAFF. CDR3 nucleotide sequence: TGCGCCAGCAGCTTGGAAGGGAGTCTTGACACTGAAGCTTTCTTT.

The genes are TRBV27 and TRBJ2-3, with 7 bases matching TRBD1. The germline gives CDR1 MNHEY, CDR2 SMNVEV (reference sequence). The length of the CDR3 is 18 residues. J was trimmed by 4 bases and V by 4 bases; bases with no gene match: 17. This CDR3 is CASSSAIGGGEVADTQYF. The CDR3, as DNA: TGTGCCAGCAGTTCCGCCATAGGGGGCGGTGAGGTCGCAGATACGCAGTATTTT.

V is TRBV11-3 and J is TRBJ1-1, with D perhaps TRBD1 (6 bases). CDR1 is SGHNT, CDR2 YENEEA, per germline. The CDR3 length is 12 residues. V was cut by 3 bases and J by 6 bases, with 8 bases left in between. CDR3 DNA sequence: TGTGCCAGCAGCTTCGGGGGCGCTGAAGCTTTCTTT. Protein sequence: CASSFGGAEAFF.

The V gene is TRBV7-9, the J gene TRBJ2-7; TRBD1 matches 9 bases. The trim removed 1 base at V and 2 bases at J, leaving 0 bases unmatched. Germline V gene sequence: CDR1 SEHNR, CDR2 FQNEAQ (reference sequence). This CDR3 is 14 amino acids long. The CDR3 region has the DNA TGTGCCAGCAGCTTAGGGACAGGGGCCTACGAGCAGTACTTC. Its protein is CASSLGTGAYEQYF.

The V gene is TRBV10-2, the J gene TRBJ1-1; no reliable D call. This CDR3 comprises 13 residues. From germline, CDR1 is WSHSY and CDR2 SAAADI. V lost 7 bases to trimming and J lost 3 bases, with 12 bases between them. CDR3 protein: CASNRGRHTEAFF. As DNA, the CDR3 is TGCGCCAGCAATAGAGGGCGGCACACTGAAGCTTTCTTT.

Here the CDR3 reads CSVDGLAGHDFHEQYF. The CDR3 nucleotides read TGCAGCGTGGACGGATTAGCGGGACACGACTTCCACGAGCAGTACTTC. The rearrangement uses TRBV29-1 and TRBJ2-7, with 8 bases lining up with TRBD2. Germline lookup yields CDR1 SQVTM and CDR2 ANQGSEA. With 6 bases clipped from V and 5 bases from J, the junction kept 18 bases outside the gene matches. The CDR3 is 16 residues long.

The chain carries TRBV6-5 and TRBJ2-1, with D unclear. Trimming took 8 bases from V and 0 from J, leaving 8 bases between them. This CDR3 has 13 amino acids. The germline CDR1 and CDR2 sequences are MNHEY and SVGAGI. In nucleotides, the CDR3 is TGTGCCAGCCGCTCGAGCTCCTACAATGAGCAGTTCTTC. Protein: CASRSSSYNEQFF.